A selection of T cell receptor beta chains follows, all from one sample in a study of read filtering for tumor transcriptome and immune sequencing. TCRdb redid the calling of the reads with MiXCR, one entry per CDR3 protein. The sample lists 100,000 to 150,000 distinct CDR3 sequences, around 14% occurring once. Source material: a population of CD138-negative cells sorted from bone marrow. These receptors originate from a donor aged 40 or over with multiple myeloma. The CDR3 runs from the conserved cysteine through the conserved F or W. The D gene is left open where the match is weak. Size is omitted from some rows. Given values are once, few, many or a class for expanded clones.

d_call: NA
j_call: TRBJ2-3
clone_size: many
v_call: TRBV7-3
cdr3_aa: CASSLGVSTDTQYF
cdr3_nt: TGTGCCAGCAGCTTAGGTGTCAGCACAGATACGCAGTATTTT

d_call: TRBD1
j_call: TRBJ1-5
clone_size: many
v_call: TRBV7-3
cdr3_aa: CARGGAHQPQHF
cdr3_nt: TGTGCCAGAGGGGGCGCACATCAGCCCCAGCATTTT

d_call: TRBD2
j_call: TRBJ2-3
clone_size: NA
v_call: TRBV7-9
cdr3_aa: CASSLVAGGTDMQYF
cdr3_nt: TGTGCCAGCAGCTTAGTAGCGGGAGGCACAGATATGCAGTATTTT

d_call: TRBD1
j_call: TRBJ1-1
clone_size: many
v_call: TRBV27
cdr3_aa: CASRVFLTGGNTEAFF
cdr3_nt: TGTGCCAGCAGAGTTTTCCTGACAGGGGGGAACACTGAAGCTTTCTTT

d_call: TRBD2
j_call: TRBJ2-3
clone_size: many
v_call: TRBV20-1
cdr3_aa: CSAEGLAGEDGTQYF
cdr3_nt: TGCAGTGCTGAGGGACTAGCGGGAGAAGACGGTACGCAGTATTTT

d_call: TRBD2
j_call: TRBJ2-7
clone_size: many
v_call: TRBV20-1
cdr3_aa: CSARDRLAGVYEQYF
cdr3_nt: TGCAGTGCTAGAGATAGGCTAGCGGGAGTCTACGAGCAGTACTTC

d_call: NA
j_call: TRBJ2-5
clone_size: NA
v_call: TRBV14
cdr3_aa: CASSPGEQVQETQYF
cdr3_nt: TGTGCCAGCAGCCCCGGGGAACAGGTCCAAGAGACCCAGTACTTC

d_call: NA
j_call: TRBJ2-7
clone_size: many
v_call: TRBV30
cdr3_aa: CAWSVSSPGEQYF
cdr3_nt: TGTGCCTGGAGTGTATCGTCTCCAGGGGAGCAGTACTTC

d_call: TRBD2
j_call: TRBJ2-1
clone_size: NA
v_call: TRBV20-1
cdr3_aa: CSAEYRAGPYNEQFF
cdr3_nt: TGCAGTGCCGAATACCGAGCGGGACCCTACAATGAGCAGTTCTTC

d_call: NA
j_call: TRBJ2-7
clone_size: many
v_call: TRBV7-2
cdr3_aa: CASSLNGGYEQYF
cdr3_nt: TGTGCCAGCAGCTTGAATGGGGGCTACGAGCAGTACTTC

d_call: NA
j_call: TRBJ2-2
clone_size: many
v_call: TRBV7-3
cdr3_aa: CASSLSENTGELFF
cdr3_nt: TGTGCCAGCAGCTTATCGGAAAACACCGGGGAGCTGTTTTTT

d_call: NA
j_call: TRBJ2-5
clone_size: NA
v_call: TRBV10-3
cdr3_aa: CAITGGAGETQYF
cdr3_nt: TGTGCCATCACTGGAGGGGCCGGGGAGACCCAGTACTTC

d_call: TRBD2
j_call: TRBJ2-7
clone_size: many
v_call: TRBV18
cdr3_aa: CASSPVAGGAYEQYF
cdr3_nt: TGTGCCAGCTCACCGGTAGCGGGAGGGGCCTACGAGCAGTACTTC

d_call: TRBD1
j_call: TRBJ2-1
clone_size: many
v_call: TRBV7-8
cdr3_aa: CASSLAPGQGRGYNEQFF
cdr3_nt: TGTGCCAGCAGCTTAGCCCCGGGACAGGGGCGAGGTTACAATGAGCAGTTCTTC

d_call: TRBD1
j_call: TRBJ2-2
clone_size: many
v_call: TRBV13
cdr3_aa: CASSSQLAGQGAKAGELFF
cdr3_nt: TGTGCCAGCAGCTCCCAACTCGCAGGACAGGGGGCAAAAGCCGGGGAGCTGTTTTTT

d_call: NA
j_call: TRBJ1-1
clone_size: many
v_call: TRBV19
cdr3_aa: CASNVGVAEAFF
cdr3_nt: TGTGCCAGTAACGTCGGGGTCGCTGAAGCTTTCTTT

d_call: NA
j_call: TRBJ2-5
clone_size: many
v_call: TRBV5-1
cdr3_aa: CASSLVGTPGAQETQYF
cdr3_nt: TGCGCCAGCAGCTTGGTAGGGACGCCGGGGGCGCAAGAGACCCAGTACTTC

d_call: NA
j_call: TRBJ1-1
clone_size: NA
v_call: TRBV20-1
cdr3_aa: CSASPGQKMNAEAFF
cdr3_nt: TGCAGTGCTTCCCCAGGACAGAAAATGAACGCTGAGGCTTTCTTT

d_call: TRBD2
j_call: TRBJ2-2
clone_size: many
v_call: TRBV29-1
cdr3_aa: CSARGGTSGNTGELFF
cdr3_nt: TGCAGCGCCAGAGGTGGGACTAGCGGGAACACCGGGGAGCTGTTTTTT

d_call: NA
j_call: TRBJ2-1
clone_size: NA
v_call: TRBV24-1
cdr3_aa: CATSDTDSYEQFF
cdr3_nt: TGTGCCACCAGTGACACCGACAGTTATGAGCAGTTCTTC

d_call: NA
j_call: TRBJ2-2
clone_size: many
v_call: TRBV4-1
cdr3_aa: CASSPQTGGGTGELFF
cdr3_nt: TGCGCCAGCAGCCCTCAGACAGGCGGAGGGACCGGGGAGCTGTTTTTT

d_call: NA
j_call: TRBJ1-4
clone_size: NA
v_call: TRBV12-5
cdr3_aa: CASRYGEKLFF
cdr3_nt: TGTGCTAGTCGCTATGGCGAAAAACTGTTTTTT